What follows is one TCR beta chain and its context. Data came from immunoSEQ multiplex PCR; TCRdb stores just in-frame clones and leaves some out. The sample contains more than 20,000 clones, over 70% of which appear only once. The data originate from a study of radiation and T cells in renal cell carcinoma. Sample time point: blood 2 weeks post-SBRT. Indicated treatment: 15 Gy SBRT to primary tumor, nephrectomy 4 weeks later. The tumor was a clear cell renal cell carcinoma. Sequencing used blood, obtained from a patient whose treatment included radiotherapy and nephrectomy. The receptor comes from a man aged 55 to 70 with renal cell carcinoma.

CDR3 residues: CASSPRTGETEAFF. Here the CDR3 DNA reads TGTGCCAGCAGCCCACGGACAGGGGAGACTGAAGCTTTCTTT. The rearrangement links TRBV7-6 to TRBJ1-1, with TRBD1 matching over 9 bases. The V gene's germline CDR1 is SGHVS and CDR2 FNYEAQ. The ends lost 5 bases at V and 5 bases at J; junction bases unmatched: 6. CDR3 size: 14 residues.